This is a list of T cell receptor beta chains from one sample in a study of blood T cell repertoires in COVID-19. Produced via immunoSEQ multiplex PCR; TCRdb's table is partial and in-frame only. The sample contains 120,000 or so clones, around nine tenths of which appear only once. Material: peripheral blood. The receptors originated from a woman older than 75 with acute or convalescent COVID-19. Both conserved end residues are part of each CDR3. A D gene is named only where the DNA matches it firmly. Clone size is given for some rows only: seen once, a few or many times, or a class if the clone is expanded.

V gene: TRBV5-4; J gene: TRBJ2-5; clone size: .; D gene: TRBD2; CDR3 protein: CASSQDSGRGGLETQYF; CDR3 DNA: TGTGCCAGCAGCCAGGACTCGGGGCGGGGGGGCCTGGAGACCCAGTACTTC
V gene: TRBV28; J gene: TRBJ2-7; clone size: .; D gene: TRBD2; CDR3 protein: CASSFERESVYSYEQYF; CDR3 DNA: TGTGCCAGCAGTTTCGAGCGGGAGTCGGTCTACTCCTACGAGCAGTACTTC
V gene: TRBV7-9; J gene: TRBJ2-2; clone size: .; D gene: TRBD1; CDR3 protein: CASSLDRARGPSNTGELFF; CDR3 DNA: TGTGCCAGCAGCTTAGATAGGGCCAGGGGGCCCAGTAACACCGGGGAGCTGTTTTTT
V gene: TRBV7-9; J gene: TRBJ1-3; clone size: .; D gene: .; CDR3 protein: CASSLDGRVRGTGNTIYF; CDR3 DNA: TGTGCCAGCAGCTTAGACGGTAGAGTCAGAGGGACTGGAAACACCATATATTTT
V gene: TRBV11-2; J gene: TRBJ2-7; clone size: .; D gene: TRBD2; CDR3 protein: CASSPASGGSYEQYF; CDR3 DNA: TGTGCCAGCAGCCCAGCCAGCGGGGGCTCCTACGAGCAGTACTTC
V gene: TRBV20-1; J gene: TRBJ1-6; clone size: .; D gene: .; CDR3 protein: CSASAPGRGSYNSPLHF; CDR3 DNA: TGCAGTGCTAGTGCCCCGGGCAGGGGCTCCTATAATTCACCCCTCCACTTT
V gene: TRBV7-9; J gene: TRBJ2-1; clone size: .; D gene: .; CDR3 protein: CASSLSGDWNEQFF; CDR3 DNA: TGTGCCAGCAGCTTGTCGGGGGACTGGAATGAGCAGTTCTTC
V gene: TRBV6-2/TRBV6-3; J gene: TRBJ1-5; clone size: few; D gene: .; CDR3 protein: CASSSARQGNQPQHF; CDR3 DNA: TGTGCCAGCAGCTCGGCGAGACAGGGCAATCAGCCCCAGCATTTT
V gene: TRBV3-1/TRBV3-2; J gene: TRBJ2-5; clone size: few; D gene: .; CDR3 protein: CASSQGGGRETQYF; CDR3 DNA: TGTGCCAGCAGCCAAGGCGGGGGCCGGGAGACCCAGTACTTC
V gene: TRBV6-5; J gene: TRBJ1-4; clone size: .; D gene: .; CDR3 protein: CASSRGGAREKLFF; CDR3 DNA: TGTGCCAGCTCGAGGGGAGGGGCGCGTGAAAAACTGTTTTTT
V gene: TRBV7-6; J gene: TRBJ2-3; clone size: once; D gene: .; CDR3 protein: CASSSPTLADTQYF; CDR3 DNA: TGTGCCAGCAGCTCCCCCACTCTAGCAGATACGCAGTATTTT
V gene: TRBV11-3; J gene: TRBJ1-1; clone size: .; D gene: TRBD1; CDR3 protein: CASSRDRGNTEAFF; CDR3 DNA: TGTGCCAGCAGCCGGGACAGGGGGAACACTGAAGCTTTCTTT
V gene: TRBV7-2; J gene: TRBJ2-5; clone size: .; D gene: TRBD2; CDR3 protein: CASSLRPGLGGETQYF; CDR3 DNA: TGTGCCAGCAGCTTGAGACCGGGACTAGGTGGGGAGACCCAGTACTTC
V gene: TRBV3-1/TRBV3-2; J gene: TRBJ2-7; clone size: .; D gene: .; CDR3 protein: CASSYSYEQYF; CDR3 DNA: TGTGCCAGCAGCTACTCCTACGAGCAGTACTTC
V gene: TRBV7-3; J gene: TRBJ2-2; clone size: .; D gene: .; CDR3 protein: CASSLTRDKLNTGELFF; CDR3 DNA: TGTGCCAGCAGCTTAACTCGGGACAAACTGAACACCGGGGAGCTGTTTTTT
V gene: TRBV4-3; J gene: TRBJ1-6; clone size: .; D gene: .; CDR3 protein: CASSQDSGEGSPLHF; CDR3 DNA: TGCGCCAGCAGCCAAGATTCAGGGGAAGGTTCACCCCTCCACTTT
V gene: TRBV7-9; J gene: TRBJ2-7; clone size: .; D gene: TRBD1; CDR3 protein: CASRKTGEAYEQYF; CDR3 DNA: TGTGCCAGCAGGAAGACAGGGGAAGCCTACGAGCAGTACTTC
V gene: TRBV21-1; J gene: TRBJ1-2; clone size: .; D gene: .; CDR3 protein: CASSARTAHYGYTF; CDR3 DNA: TGTGCCAGCAGCGCCCGGACAGCCCACTATGGCTACACCTTC
V gene: TRBV18; J gene: TRBJ1-2; clone size: .; D gene: .; CDR3 protein: CASSPDSNYGYTF; CDR3 DNA: TGTGCCAGCTCACCGGACAGTAACTATGGCTACACCTTC
V gene: TRBV5-4; J gene: TRBJ2-3; clone size: .; D gene: TRBD2; CDR3 protein: CASSPSGRDTDTQYF; CDR3 DNA: TGTGCCAGCAGCCCTAGCGGGAGGGACACAGATACGCAGTATTTT
V gene: TRBV19; J gene: TRBJ1-1; clone size: .; D gene: TRBD1; CDR3 protein: CASSIGDSEAFF; CDR3 DNA: TGTGCCAGTAGTATCGGGGACAGTGAAGCTTTCTTT
V gene: TRBV3-1/TRBV3-2; J gene: TRBJ2-1; clone size: .; D gene: TRBD1; CDR3 protein: CASSPGQELGNEQFF; CDR3 DNA: TGTGCCAGCAGCCCCGGACAGGAGCTAGGGAATGAGCAGTTCTTC
V gene: TRBV11-2; J gene: TRBJ2-7; clone size: once; D gene: TRBD2; CDR3 protein: CASSLAASGGYEQYF; CDR3 DNA: TGTGCCAGCAGCTTAGCCGCTAGCGGGGGATACGAGCAGTACTTC
V gene: TRBV5-1; J gene: TRBJ2-7; clone size: .; D gene: .; CDR3 protein: CASSLDADKYEQYF; CDR3 DNA: TGCGCCAGCAGCTTGGATGCCGACAAGTACGAGCAGTACTTC
V gene: TRBV5-1; J gene: TRBJ2-5; clone size: .; D gene: TRBD1; CDR3 protein: CASSRTGGRETQYF; CDR3 DNA: TGCGCCAGCAGCCGCACAGGGGGACGAGAGACCCAGTACTTC
V gene: TRBV19; J gene: TRBJ1-1; clone size: .; D gene: TRBD1; CDR3 protein: CASSTFRGLSEAFF; CDR3 DNA: TGTGCCAGTAGTACCTTCAGGGGGCTGTCTGAAGCTTTCTTT
V gene: TRBV4-2; J gene: TRBJ1-1; clone size: .; D gene: .; CDR3 protein: CASSQQTGSNTEAFF; CDR3 DNA: TGTGCCAGCAGCCAGCAGACAGGATCGAACACTGAAGCTTTCTTT
V gene: TRBV7-9; J gene: TRBJ2-2; clone size: .; D gene: .; CDR3 protein: CASSRDSKGTGELFF; CDR3 DNA: TGTGCCAGCAGCCGAGACAGTAAGGGCACCGGGGAGCTGTTTTTT
V gene: TRBV2; J gene: TRBJ1-1; clone size: few; D gene: .; CDR3 protein: CASSESGTEAFF; CDR3 DNA: TGTGCCAGCAGTGAGTCAGGGACTGAAGCTTTCTTT
V gene: TRBV9; J gene: TRBJ2-3; clone size: once; D gene: TRBD2; CDR3 protein: CASSVVAAGGPRDTQYF; CDR3 DNA: TGTGCCAGCAGCGTAGTTGCGGCGGGAGGCCCTCGAGATACGCAGTATTTT
V gene: TRBV2; J gene: TRBJ2-2; clone size: .; D gene: .; CDR3 protein: CASTIHSGGTGELFF; CDR3 DNA: TGTGCCAGCACCATACACAGCGGAGGAACCGGGGAGCTGTTTTTT
V gene: TRBV9; J gene: TRBJ1-1; clone size: .; D gene: .; CDR3 protein: CASSVSQGTNTEAFF; CDR3 DNA: TGTGCCAGCAGCGTATCCCAGGGGACGAACACTGAAGCTTTCTTT
V gene: TRBV7-3; J gene: TRBJ1-1; clone size: .; D gene: .; CDR3 protein: CASSLTQDTEAFF; CDR3 DNA: TGTGCCAGCAGCTTAACACAGGACACTGAAGCTTTCTTT
V gene: TRBV7-8; J gene: TRBJ1-3; clone size: .; D gene: TRBD1; CDR3 protein: CASSLATGGRSSGNTIYF; CDR3 DNA: TGTGCCAGCAGCTTAGCCACAGGGGGCCGCTCCTCTGGAAACACCATATATTTT
V gene: TRBV9; J gene: TRBJ1-4; clone size: .; D gene: TRBD1; CDR3 protein: CASSADRGRGEKLFF; CDR3 DNA: TGTGCCAGCAGCGCAGACAGGGGAAGGGGTGAAAAACTGTTTTTT
V gene: TRBV3-1/TRBV3-2; J gene: TRBJ2-3; clone size: .; D gene: TRBD2; CDR3 protein: CASSPGLASDTQYF; CDR3 DNA: TGTGCCAGCAGCCCAGGACTAGCGTCAGATACGCAGTATTTT
V gene: TRBV5-1; J gene: TRBJ1-3; clone size: once; D gene: .; CDR3 protein: CASSFGQGTGNTIYF; CDR3 DNA: TGCGCCAGCAGCTTCGGACAAGGGACAGGAAACACCATATATTTT
V gene: TRBV9; J gene: TRBJ2-3; clone size: .; D gene: .; CDR3 protein: CASSAAGTDTQYF; CDR3 DNA: TGTGCCAGCAGCGCCGCGGGTACCGATACGCAGTATTTT
V gene: TRBV3-1/TRBV3-2; J gene: TRBJ1-1; clone size: .; D gene: .; CDR3 protein: CASSPPRGRGYTEAFF; CDR3 DNA: TGTGCCAGCAGCCCCCCTCGGGGAAGAGGGTACACTGAAGCTTTCTTT
V gene: TRBV4-1; J gene: TRBJ1-3; clone size: .; D gene: .; CDR3 protein: CASSQAGQGTGNTIYF; CDR3 DNA: TGCGCCAGCAGCCAGGCAGGGCAGGGTACAGGGAACACCATATATTTT
V gene: TRBV18; J gene: TRBJ1-2; clone size: .; D gene: .; CDR3 protein: CASSPQGDYGYTF; CDR3 DNA: TGTGCCAGCTCACCACAGGGGGACTATGGCTACACCTTC
V gene: TRBV5-1; J gene: TRBJ1-1; clone size: .; D gene: .; CDR3 protein: CASSLAPNMNTEAFF; CDR3 DNA: TGCGCCAGCAGCTTGGCCCCGAACATGAACACTGAAGCTTTCTTT
V gene: TRBV5-1; J gene: TRBJ1-1; clone size: .; D gene: .; CDR3 protein: CASSAQDKNTEAFF; CDR3 DNA: TGCGCCAGCAGCGCGCAGGACAAGAACACTGAAGCTTTCTTT
V gene: TRBV5-4; J gene: TRBJ1-6; clone size: once; D gene: TRBD1; CDR3 protein: CASTTGVDYNSPLHF; CDR3 DNA: TGTGCCAGCACAACAGGGGTCGACTATAATTCACCCCTCCACTTT
V gene: TRBV7-2; J gene: TRBJ2-3; clone size: .; D gene: .; CDR3 protein: CASSSGTDTQYF; CDR3 DNA: TGTGCCAGCAGCTCGGGCACAGATACGCAGTATTTT
V gene: TRBV11-2; J gene: TRBJ2-7; clone size: .; D gene: .; CDR3 protein: CASSLFGDSLVEQYF; CDR3 DNA: TGTGCCAGCAGCTTATTCGGGGATTCTCTGGTCGAGCAGTACTTC
V gene: TRBV4-2; J gene: TRBJ1-2; clone size: .; D gene: TRBD1; CDR3 protein: CASSQEGAGGSGYTF; CDR3 DNA: TGTGCCAGCAGCCAAGAAGGCGCAGGGGGAAGTGGCTACACCTTC